These T cell receptor beta chains were read from a single sample in a study of T cells in tuberculosis. Sequenced by immunoSEQ multiplex PCR; TCRdb stores in-frame clones only, minus some. The sample yields 85,000 to 90,000 clones, approximately 91% seen once. Sequenced sample: CD1b-GMM tetramer-negative cells sorted from PBMCs. The receptors shown here come from an adult woman with latent tuberculosis. Each CDR3 is given with its conserved first and last residue. Each record gives: J gene, D gene, clone size, V gene, CDR3 protein, CDR3 DNA. D genes are given only for firm matches. The listing skips clone size in some rows; elsewhere it reads once, few, many or a size class.

J: TRBJ1-5
D: .
size: .
V: TRBV6-4
CDR3: CASSEGLNQPQHF
DNA: TGTGCCAGCAGTGAAGGACTCAATCAGCCCCAGCATTTT

J: TRBJ2-5
D: .
size: .
V: TRBV6-6
CDR3: CASSYSRLVQETQYF
DNA: TGTGCCAGCAGTTACTCCCGACTAGTGCAAGAGACCCAGTACTTC

J: TRBJ2-3
D: .
size: once
V: TRBV7-2
CDR3: CASSVYRGRVDTQYF
DNA: TGTGCCAGCAGCGTCTACAGGGGGAGGGTGGATACGCAGTATTTT

J: TRBJ1-5
D: .
size: .
V: TRBV7-2
CDR3: CASRPGTYSNQPQHF
DNA: TGTGCCAGCAGGCCCGGGACTTATAGCAATCAGCCCCAGCATTTT

J: TRBJ1-3
D: .
size: .
V: TRBV29-1
CDR3: CSVQKTERSGNTIYF
DNA: TGCAGCGTCCAAAAGACAGAACGCTCTGGAAACACCATATATTTT

J: TRBJ1-1
D: .
size: .
V: TRBV27
CDR3: CASSLGHLNTEAFF
DNA: TGTGCCAGCAGTCTAGGACACCTGAACACTGAAGCTTTCTTT

J: TRBJ2-3
D: .
size: few
V: TRBV7-2
CDR3: CASSLSTDTQYF
DNA: TGTGCCAGCAGCCTAAGCACAGATACGCAGTATTTT

J: TRBJ1-5
D: TRBD1
size: .
V: TRBV5-6
CDR3: CASSLAGTGDSNQPQHF
DNA: TGTGCCAGCAGCCTAGCCGGGACAGGGGATAGCAATCAGCCCCAGCATTTT

J: TRBJ2-2
D: TRBD2
size: .
V: TRBV9
CDR3: CASSVGGLAGGPTGELFF
DNA: TGTGCCAGCAGCGTAGGGGGACTAGCGGGGGGGCCAACCGGGGAGCTGTTTTTT

J: TRBJ2-5
D: .
size: .
V: TRBV7-2
CDR3: CASSFMYQETQYF
DNA: TGTGCCAGCAGCTTCATGTACCAAGAGACCCAGTACTTC

J: TRBJ2-1
D: TRBD2
size: .
V: TRBV15
CDR3: CATSRERLAGGPLYEQFF
DNA: TGTGCCACCAGCAGAGAGAGGCTAGCGGGGGGCCCGCTCTATGAGCAGTTCTTC

J: TRBJ1-1
D: TRBD1
size: .
V: TRBV7-3
CDR3: CASSSGGLTEAFF
DNA: TGTGCCAGCAGCTCAGGGGGACTCACTGAAGCTTTCTTT

J: TRBJ1-1
D: TRBD1
size: .
V: TRBV19
CDR3: CASSTLQGAFHLTEAFF
DNA: TGTGCCAGTAGTACCCTACAGGGGGCATTTCACTTGACTGAAGCTTTCTTT

J: TRBJ2-5
D: .
size: .
V: TRBV27
CDR3: CASSLFPFDRDKRQETQYF
DNA: TGTGCCAGCAGTTTATTCCCCTTCGACCGGGACAAGCGTCAAGAGACCCAGTACTTC

J: TRBJ2-5
D: TRBD1
size: .
V: TRBV7-9
CDR3: CASSPGQAQYF
DNA: TGTGCCAGCAGCCCGGGACAGGCTCAGTACTTC

J: TRBJ1-3
D: TRBD1
size: once
V: TRBV30
CDR3: CAWSATRTGGGGTIYF
DNA: TGTGCCTGGAGTGCCACACGGACAGGGGGAGGGGGCACCATATATTTT

J: TRBJ2-7
D: TRBD1
size: .
V: TRBV5-1
CDR3: CASSPGTGAYEQYF
DNA: TGCGCCAGCAGCCCCGGGACAGGGGCCTACGAGCAGTACTTC

J: TRBJ2-3
D: TRBD2
size: once
V: TRBV5-1
CDR3: CASSLGLAGGRTSTDTQYF
DNA: TGCGCCAGCAGCCTGGGACTAGCGGGGGGTCGTACTAGCACAGATACGCAGTATTTT

J: TRBJ1-1
D: TRBD1
size: .
V: TRBV6-5
CDR3: CASSYSTGFAEAFF
DNA: TGTGCCAGCAGTTACTCGACAGGGTTCGCTGAAGCTTTCTTT

J: TRBJ1-2
D: TRBD1
size: .
V: TRBV6-1
CDR3: CASSEIGQGNYGYTF
DNA: TGTGCCAGCAGTGAAATTGGACAGGGTAACTATGGCTACACCTTC

J: TRBJ2-2
D: .
size: .
V: TRBV4-2
CDR3: CASSQEFGGQGELFF
DNA: TGTGCCAGCAGCCAAGAGTTTGGGGGCCAGGGGGAGCTGTTTTTT

J: TRBJ2-2
D: .
size: .
V: TRBV10-2
CDR3: CASLTSLTGELFF
DNA: TGCGCCAGTCTGACTAGTCTCACCGGGGAGCTGTTTTTT

J: TRBJ1-2
D: .
size: .
V: TRBV6-5
CDR3: CASSSLPDRPPYGYTF
DNA: TGTGCCAGCAGTTCACTCCCTGACAGACCCCCCTATGGCTACACCTTC

J: TRBJ1-1
D: TRBD1
size: .
V: TRBV11-2
CDR3: CASSSRTAQGAEAFF
DNA: TGTGCCAGCAGCTCGAGGACGGCCCAGGGGGCTGAAGCTTTCTTT

J: TRBJ2-1
D: TRBD2
size: .
V: TRBV9
CDR3: CASSVEVSGAYNEQFF
DNA: TGTGCCAGCAGCGTAGAAGTTAGCGGGGCCTACAATGAGCAGTTCTTC

J: TRBJ1-5
D: TRBD1
size: .
V: TRBV6-1
CDR3: CASSEEVTGGQPQHF
DNA: TGTGCCAGCAGTGAAGAGGTTACAGGGGGCCAGCCCCAGCATTTT

J: TRBJ1-2
D: TRBD1
size: .
V: TRBV10-3
CDR3: CAISESRFGTGRALSYGYTF
DNA: TGTGCCATCAGTGAGTCCCGATTCGGGACAGGGCGCGCGCTTTCCTATGGCTACACCTTC

J: TRBJ2-1
D: .
size: .
V: TRBV2
CDR3: CASSPQYRNEQFF
DNA: TGTGCCAGCAGCCCCCAATACAGGAATGAGCAGTTCTTC

J: TRBJ2-2
D: .
size: few
V: TRBV19
CDR3: CASSTRTDTGELFF
DNA: TGTGCCAGTAGTACCCGGACAGACACCGGGGAGCTGTTTTTT

J: TRBJ2-5
D: .
size: .
V: TRBV5-1
CDR3: CASSLSISRVETQYF
DNA: TGCGCCAGCAGCTTGTCGATATCCAGGGTTGAGACCCAGTACTTC

J: TRBJ2-1
D: .
size: .
V: TRBV2
CDR3: CASSVWGVSYNEQFF
DNA: TGTGCCAGCAGTGTTTGGGGGGTGTCCTACAATGAGCAGTTCTTC

J: TRBJ1-4
D: .
size: .
V: TRBV19
CDR3: CASSISTEYNEKLFF
DNA: TGTGCCAGTAGTATAAGCACGGAGTATAATGAAAAACTGTTTTTT

J: TRBJ2-7
D: TRBD1
size: .
V: TRBV27
CDR3: CASSLTPGTGTEQYF
DNA: TGTGCCAGCAGTTTGACCCCCGGGACAGGGACCGAGCAGTACTTC

J: TRBJ2-5
D: .
size: .
V: TRBV6-1
CDR3: CASSDGVAWKTQYF
DNA: TGTGCCAGCAGTGACGGGGTGGCGTGGAAGACCCAGTACTTC

J: TRBJ2-3
D: .
size: .
V: TRBV7-6
CDR3: CASSPGEDTQYF
DNA: TGTGCCAGCAGCCCCGGGGAAGATACGCAGTATTTT

J: TRBJ2-3
D: .
size: .
V: TRBV5-8
CDR3: CASGGISDTQYF
DNA: TGTGCCAGCGGAGGGATTTCAGATACGCAGTATTTT

J: TRBJ2-1
D: TRBD1
size: .
V: TRBV14
CDR3: CASSLRTGINNEQFF
DNA: TGTGCCAGCAGCCTCAGGACAGGGATAAACAATGAGCAGTTCTTC

J: TRBJ1-6
D: TRBD1
size: once
V: TRBV5-5
CDR3: CASSYGTADNSPLHF
DNA: TGTGCCAGCAGTTATGGGACAGCTGATAATTCACCCCTCCACTTT

J: TRBJ2-3
D: .
size: .
V: TRBV9
CDR3: CASSVATTGMGDTQYF
DNA: TGTGCCAGCAGCGTAGCTACAACAGGGATGGGGGATACGCAGTATTTT

J: TRBJ2-2
D: .
size: .
V: TRBV7-2
CDR3: CASSLVTQLTGELFF
DNA: TGTGCCAGCAGCTTAGTGACACAACTGACCGGGGAGCTGTTTTTT

J: TRBJ2-5
D: TRBD2
size: .
V: TRBV4-2
CDR3: CASSQAGGRTQYF
DNA: TGTGCCAGCAGCCAAGCGGGGGGGAGGACCCAGTACTTC

J: TRBJ1-1
D: .
size: .
V: TRBV7-9
CDR3: CASSSAGVTEAFF
DNA: TGTGCCAGCAGCTCCGCGGGGGTGACTGAAGCTTTCTTT

J: TRBJ2-1
D: TRBD2
size: .
V: TRBV4-3
CDR3: CASSRRGDSGGPDNEQFF
DNA: TGCGCCAGCAGCCGGAGAGGGGATAGCGGGGGGCCCGACAATGAGCAGTTCTTC

J: TRBJ2-7
D: .
size: .
V: TRBV5-6
CDR3: CASSLGHSSYEQYF
DNA: TGTGCCAGCAGCCTCGGACACAGCTCCTACGAGCAGTACTTC

J: TRBJ1-5
D: .
size: .
V: TRBV19
CDR3: CASSILGVGRNQPQHF
DNA: TGTGCCAGTAGTATACTAGGGGTTGGACGAAATCAGCCCCAGCATTTT

J: TRBJ1-2
D: .
size: once
V: TRBV19
CDR3: CASIGTPYGYTF
DNA: TGTGCCAGTATCGGGACACCCTATGGCTACACCTTC

J: TRBJ1-3
D: .
size: .
V: TRBV6-1
CDR3: CASRQDVPSGNTIYF
DNA: TGTGCCAGCAGACAGGACGTACCCTCTGGAAACACCATATATTTT

J: TRBJ2-1
D: TRBD2
size: .
V: TRBV30
CDR3: CAWSGLADYNEQFF
DNA: TGTGCCTGGAGTGGGCTAGCGGACTACAATGAGCAGTTCTTC

J: TRBJ2-7
D: .
size: .
V: TRBV4-2
CDR3: CASSQNRLAVHEQYF
DNA: TGTGCCAGCAGCCAAAACCGGCTAGCCGTCCACGAGCAGTACTTC

J: TRBJ2-5
D: .
size: .
V: TRBV19
CDR3: CASSIGQGGETQYF
DNA: TGTGCCAGTAGTATTGGGCAGGGCGGAGAGACCCAGTACTTC

J: TRBJ2-1
D: .
size: .
V: TRBV18
CDR3: CASSTTPRGGESSYNEQFF
DNA: TGTGCCAGCTCTACCACCCCCCGGGGCGGGGAGAGCTCCTACAATGAGCAGTTCTTC

J: TRBJ2-7
D: TRBD1
size: .
V: TRBV27
CDR3: CASSKEQGAREQYF
DNA: TGTGCCAGCAGTAAGGAGCAGGGGGCCAGAGAGCAGTACTTC